This T cell receptor (beta chain) is drawn from a study of blood T cell repertoires in COVID-19. The wider study: Acute and convalescent COVID-19 specimens originated in the United States, Italy and Spain. PBMCs, B-cell-depleted T cells, or T cells were the source of the cDNA or gDNA that made up the material.

This CDR3 comprises 13 residues. Germline V gives CDR1 KGHSH, CDR2 LQKENI. The V gene lost 9 bases and the J gene lost 7 bases, with 19 bases spanning the gap. Clinical histories supplied by participants themselves formed the basis of cohort assignment. TCRdb's copy holds only in-frame clones and misses some; the assay was immunoSEQ multiplex PCR. The data contain roughly 160,000 clones, less than 80% of them singletons. The sequenced material came from PBMCs or T cells enriched from blood (not recorded which). The clonotype comes from a woman aged 70-85 years in a cohort exposed to, infected with or recovered from COVID-19 (not recorded which). The gene calls are TRBV18 and TRBJ2-7; weak D call: TRBD1 (6 bases). The CDR3 loop is CASRYLTGFEQYF. The CDR3 coding sequence is TGTGCCAGTAGATACCTAACAGGGTTTGAGCAGTACTTC.